This TCR beta chain was sequenced for a study of blood T cell repertoires in COVID-19. The CDR3 length is 13 residues. V was shortened by 0 bases and J by 2 bases, with 4 bases between the two germline ends. Germline V gene sequence: CDR1 SGHTA, CDR2 FQGTGA. Sequencing was performed with immunoSEQ multiplex PCR; in TCRdb, only in-frame clones are kept and a portion is missing. The sample yields 180,000 or so clones, more than 60% seen once. The sequence came from a man aged 50 or older who had recovered from COVID-19. What was sequenced was peripheral blood. The chain links TRBV7-3 to TRBJ2-5; no definite D call. CDR3 coding DNA: TGTGCCAGCAGCTTAACTCAGCAAGAGACCCAGTACTTC. It yields the protein CASSLTQQETQYF.